Presented here are 22 T cell receptor beta chains from one specimen sequenced in a study of cytomegalovirus exposure and HLA in healthy donors. Primers included in the PCR were 60 Vbeta and 13 Jbeta primers. This table comes from immunoSEQ multiplex PCR, and its TCRdb copy is limited to in-frame clones, with some not included. Of roughly 220,000 clones in the sample, 70% were seen once. The sample taken for sequencing was PBMCs. The source of these receptors is a man in his forties or fifties in good health and CMV-seropositive.

A few counts support this clone. J is TRBJ2-5 and V is TRBV28; D is perhaps TRBD1 (6 bases). V lost 5 bases, J lost 4 bases, and 17 bases lay in between. This CDR3 spans 15 amino acids. CDR1 MDHEN and CDR2 SYDVKM come from the germline V gene. The CDR3 spells CASSRDTPRGETQYF. CDR3 DNA: TGTGCCAGCAGTCGGGACACCCCTCGGGGAGAGACCCAGTACTTC. The full variable domain, rest sourced from reference TRBV28 and TRBJ2-5, is DVKVTQSSRYLVKRTGEKVFLECVQDMDHENMFWYRQDPGLGLRLIYFSYDVKMKEKGDIPEGYSVSREKKERFSLILESASTNQTSMYLCASSRDTPRGETQYFGPGTRLLVL.

This clone has only a few counts. The chain employs TRBV19 and TRBJ2-7; D is possibly TRBD2 (5 bases). Per germline, CDR1 LNHDA and CDR2 SQIVND (reference sequence). The CDR3 covers 15 residues. The germline V and J ends were trimmed by 5 bases and 2 bases, with 16 bases remaining between them. The DNA for the CDR3 is TGTGCCAGTAGTCCCTCGGGGATTCCACCCTACGAGCAGTACTTC. It translates to CASSPSGIPPYEQYF.

The gene calls are TRBV5-1 and TRBJ2-5, with 9 nucleotides matching TRBD1. Germline CDR1 SGHRS, CDR2 YFSETQ. V gave up 4 bases and J gave up 5 bases; unmatched junction bases: 9. The CDR3 runs 15 residues. For the CDR3, the DNA is TGCGCCAGCAGCCGGGACAGGGCGTTAGGGGAGACCCAGTACTTC. It encodes CASSRDRALGETQYF. The whole variable domain, remainder taken from reference TRBV5-1 and TRBJ2-5, is KAGVTQTPRYLIKTRGQQVTLSCSPISGHRSVSWYQQTPGQGLQFLFEYFSETQRNKGNFPGRFSGRQFSNSRSEMNVSTLELGDSALYLCASSRDRALGETQYFGPGTRLLVL.

The chain joins TRBV29-1 to TRBJ2-2, with a tentative D call TRBD2 (6 bases). CDR3 size: 14 residues. Germline V gives CDR1 SQVTM, CDR2 ANQGSEA. V lost 7 bases to trimming and J lost 6 bases, with 18 bases between them. The CDR3 DNA reads as TGCAGCGCCCGGGGGACTCCTCTCCCCGGGGAGCTGTTTTTT. Its translation is CSARGTPLPGELFF.

The chain recombines TRBV29-1 with TRBJ1-3, with unresolved D. Germline CDR1 and CDR2: SQVTM and ANQGSEA. V lost 7 bases and J lost 3, with 7 bases in between. CDR3 length: 11 residues. The CDR3 here is CSATRGNTIYF. CDR3 bases: TGCAGCGCGACTCGTGGAAACACCATATATTTT.

This clone was seen more than once but under ten times. The chain is built from TRBV9 and TRBJ2-5, with D perhaps matching TRBD2 (5 bases). V lost 0 bases and J lost 5, with 14 bases in between. CDR1 is SGDLS and CDR2 is YYNGEE in the germline V gene. This CDR3 region has 15 residues. The CDR3 spells CASSVGPTEGETQYF. The CDR3, as DNA: TGTGCCAGCAGCGTAGGACCTACCGAGGGTGAGACCCAGTACTTC.

This chain uses TRBV28 with TRBJ1-2; 7 bases agree with TRBD1. With 3 bases clipped from V and 7 bases from J, the junction kept 5 bases outside the gene matches. Germline values: CDR1 MDHEN, CDR2 SYDVKM. The CDR3 is 13 residues long. Here the CDR3 DNA reads TGTGCCAGCAGTTTGACAGGGATTTCTGGCTACACCTTC. This encodes CASSLTGISGYTF.

The rearrangement uses TRBV4-3 and TRBJ2-7, with a weak D call TRBD1 (6 bases). The CDR3 contains 15 residues. V was shortened by 0 bases and J by 2 bases, with 11 bases between the two germline ends. CDR1 and CDR2 (germline): LGHNA, YSLEER. This CDR3 is CASSQDYRAAYEQYF. CDR3 DNA sequence: TGCGCCAGCAGCCAAGATTACAGGGCCGCCTACGAGCAGTACTTC.

This clone has more than one count but fewer than ten. The chain has TRBV29-1 and TRBJ1-1; unclear D gene. The CDR3 length is 15 residues. Germline V lookup: CDR1 SQVTM, CDR2 ANQGSEA. V shed 6 bases and J shed 0 bases, with 17 bases lying between them. CDR3 DNA sequence: TGCAGCGTAATACAGAACCCTCTCATGAACACTGAAGCTTTCTTT. Amino acids: CSVIQNPLMNTEAFF. Using reference TRBV29-1 and TRBJ1-1 for the parts outside the CDR3, the full variable domain is SAVISQKPSRDICQRGTSLTIQCQVDSQVTMMFWYRQQPGQSLTLIATANQGSEATYESGFVIDKFPISRPNLTFSTLTVSNMSPEDSSIYLCSVIQNPLMNTEAFFGQGTRLTVV.

The chain uses TRBV7-2 and TRBJ1-1; TRBD1 matches 8 bases. The CDR3 loop spans 15 amino acids. With V trimmed by 4 bases and J by 6 bases, 10 bases remained unmatched. CDR1 is SGHTA, CDR2 FQGNSA, per germline. The DNA for the CDR3 is TGTGCCAGCAGCTGGAAGGGGACAGGCGGAGCTGAAGCTTTCTTT. The encoded protein is CASSWKGTGGAEAFF. The full variable domain, its missing parts supplied by reference TRBV7-2 and TRBJ1-1, is GAGVSQSPSNKVTEKGKDVELRCDPISGHTALYWYRQSLGQGLEFLIYFQGNSAPDKSGLPSDRFSAERTGGSVSTLTIQRTQQEDSAVYLCASSWKGTGGAEAFFGQGTRLTVV.

This clone was seen more than once but under ten times. The chain employs TRBV28 and TRBJ1-6, with 8 bases aligning to TRBD1. V shed 8 bases, J shed 5 bases, and the junction held 2 bases outside the gene matches. From germline, CDR1 is MDHEN and CDR2 SYDVKM. The CDR3 extends over 13 amino acids. The CDR3 loop reads CASAGQDNSPLHF. The CDR3 region has the DNA TGTGCCAGCGCGGGACAGGATAATTCACCCCTCCACTTT.

The V gene is TRBV14, the J gene TRBJ2-7; perhaps TRBD1 as D (6 bases). The CDR3 is 14 amino acids. The germline gives CDR1 SGHDN, CDR2 FVKESK. Trimming removed 0 bases at V and 6 bases at J, with 12 bases between. The CDR3, as DNA: TGTGCCAGCAGCCAAGATTATTGGACAGCCGAGCAGTACTTC. This codes for CASSQDYWTAEQYF.

The chain joins TRBV6-1 to TRBJ2-4; 9 bases fit TRBD1. With 0 bases clipped from V and 15 bases from J, the junction kept 3 bases outside the gene matches. Germline CDR1 is MNHNS and CDR2 is SASEGT. This CDR3 is 12 amino acids long. The CDR3 reads CASSEARDRVYF. CDR3 nucleotides: TGTGCCAGCAGTGAAGCGAGGGACAGGGTGTACTTC.

The rearrangement uses TRBV5-4 and TRBJ1-1; D is uncertain. The ends were cut back, 2 bases at V and 0 bases at J, with 14 bases in the middle. In germline, CDR1 is SGHNT, CDR2 YYREEE (reference sequence). The length of the CDR3 is 16 residues. The CDR3 DNA reads TGTGCCAGCAGCTTCGGAGGGATTAACATGAACACTGAAGCTTTCTTT. Amino acids: CASSFGGINMNTEAFF.

The V and J genes are TRBV5-6 and TRBJ1-2; D ambiguous. There are 15 residues in the CDR3. Trimming took off 4 bases at V and 5 bases at J, with 18 bases between the two ends. Per germline, CDR1 SGHDT and CDR2 YYEEEE. CDR3 DNA sequence: TGTGCCAGCAGCCCATGGGAGGATTTGAGTTATGGCTACACCTTC. It translates to CASSPWEDLSYGYTF. The full variable domain, completed using reference TRBV5-6 and TRBJ1-2, is DAGVTQSPTHLIKTRGQQVTLRCSPKSGHDTVSWYQQALGQGPQFIFQYYEEEERQRGNFPDRFSGHQFPNYSSELNVNALLLGDSALYLCASSPWEDLSYGYTFGSGTRLTVV.

This clone was counted a single time. The chain recombines TRBV12-5 with TRBJ2-2, with 7 bases identical to TRBD1. This CDR3 comprises 15 residues. CDR1 is LGHNT, CDR2 FRNRAP, per germline. Losses at the gene ends were 5 bases for V and 1 base for J; bases not matched to a gene: 4. This CDR3 is CASGPWTGNTGELFF. CDR3 nucleotide sequence: TGTGCTAGTGGTCCCTGGACAGGGAACACCGGGGAGCTGTTTTTT.

The J gene is TRBJ2-6, the V gene TRBV28; D remains unclear. CDR1 is MDHEN and CDR2 is SYDVKM in the germline V gene. CDR3 length: 15 residues. Trimming took off 7 bases at V and 0 bases at J, with 10 bases between the two ends. Here the CDR3 DNA reads TGTGCCAGCACCGGAGAGAGCTCTGGGGCCAACGTCCTGACTTTC. Its protein is CASTGESSGANVLTF.

The rearrangement uses TRBV7-9 and TRBJ2-5; 7 bases match TRBD1. Germline V CDR1 and CDR2: SEHNR, FQNEAQ (reference sequence). With V trimmed by 4 bases and J by 5 bases, 7 bases remained unmatched. CDR3 size: 14 residues. This CDR3 is CASSSTGSGETQYF. The CDR3 nucleotides read TGTGCCAGCAGCTCGACAGGGTCGGGGGAGACCCAGTACTTC.

The gene calls are TRBV11-2 and TRBJ2-2; D gene ambiguous. Trimming left V 1 base short and J 1 base short, with 10 bases between. Germline V gives CDR1 SGHAT, CDR2 FQNNGV. The CDR3 totals 16 residues. CDR3: CASSLGQLMNTGELFF. The CDR3 region has the DNA TGTGCCAGCAGCTTAGGACAACTGATGAACACCGGGGAGCTGTTTTTT.

The chain is built from TRBV7-9 and TRBJ2-2; D remains unclear. The germline V gene has CDR1 SEHNR and CDR2 FQNEAQ (reference sequence). CDR3 length equals 14 residues. V was trimmed by 5 bases and J by 0 bases, leaving 7 bases between them. CDR3 sequence reads: CASSLLANTGELFF. CDR3 coding DNA: TGTGCCAGCAGCCTACTTGCGAACACCGGGGAGCTGTTTTTT.

On this clone: This same CDR3 is encoded by further DNA sequences in the sample. This chain uses TRBV6-1 with TRBJ2-3, with 12 bases fitting TRBD2. The V gene end was trimmed by 2 bases and the J gene end by 4 bases; junction bases not matched to a gene: 1. This CDR3 is 15 amino acids long. Germline CDR1 is MNHNS and CDR2 is SASEGT. The CDR3, as DNA: TGTGCCAGCAGTGAACTAGCGGGGGGGCCAGATACGCAGTATTTT. This codes for CASSELAGGPDTQYF.

V and J are TRBV4-1 and TRBJ1-4; a possible D gene is TRBD1 (5 bases). The length of the CDR3 is 19 residues. V was cut by 3 bases and J by 0 bases, with 20 bases left in between. Germline CDR1 and CDR2: MGHRA and YSYEKL. The CDR3 reads CASSHSSRGLTATNEKLFF. In nucleotides, the CDR3 is TGCGCCAGCAGCCATTCGTCGCGGGGCCTCACTGCAACTAATGAAAAACTGTTTTTT.